The 31 T cell receptor beta chains listed next were all sequenced from one sample in a study of T cell responses to AZD1222 COVID-19 vaccine. Sequencing used immunoSEQ multiplex PCR; TCRdb keeps in-frame clones, though not all of them. The data hold about 140,000 clones, with roughly 90% observed a single time. Material: peripheral blood, obtained 28 days after the second dose of the MenACWY control vaccine. The source of these receptors is an adult who received the MenACWY meningococcal vaccine as a control.

The chain couples TRBV27 to TRBJ1-2; 7 bases fit TRBD1. V was pared by 5 bases and J by 5 bases, with 11 bases of the junction left unmatched. Germline V lookup: CDR1 MNHEY, CDR2 SMNVEV (reference sequence). CDR3 size: 15 residues. This chain's CDR3 is CASSPSGGSRYGYTF. The CDR3 coding sequence is TGTGCCAGCAGTCCCTCAGGGGGTAGTCGGTATGGCTACACCTTC.

CDR3 sequence (DNA): TGTGCCAGCAGCCATCACCCCTGGGAGTTTTCCGTAGACAGGGGCAATGAGCAGTTCTTC. The encoded protein is CASSHHPWEFSVDRGNEQFF. The chain couples TRBV14 to TRBJ2-1; TRBD1 agrees at 8 bases. The trim removed 3 bases at V and 6 bases at J, leaving 22 bases unmatched. CDR1 SGHDN and CDR2 FVKESK come from the germline V gene. The CDR3 contains 20 residues.

This clone was counted only a few times. This chain uses TRBV6-5 with TRBJ1-1, with a tentative D call TRBD1 (5 bases). The CDR3 sequence is 16 residues long. Trimming shortened V by 1 base and J by 2 bases, and 14 bases separated the two germline ends. Per germline, CDR1 MNHEY and CDR2 SVGAGI. Here the CDR3 DNA reads TGTGCCAGCAGTTACTACCCTCGTCAGGGAAACACTGAAGCTTTCTTT. Encoded protein: CASSYYPRQGNTEAFF.

The chain couples TRBV6-2 or TRBV6-3 to TRBJ1-2; D remains ambiguous. Germline V gene lookup returns CDR1 MNHEY and CDR2 SVGEGT. The CDR3 covers 15 residues. Between the trimmed V and J ends, which lost 1 base and 4 bases, there was a span of 13 bases. The CDR3 sequence is CASSYWLSGGYGYTF. CDR3 sequence (DNA): TGTGCCAGCAGTTACTGGCTTTCGGGCGGCTATGGCTACACCTTC.

The DNA for the CDR3 is TGCGCCAGCAGCCAAGGCGTAGGGCCGAGGGAGACCCAGTACTTC. As protein: CASSQGVGPRETQYF. The gene calls are TRBV4-3 and TRBJ2-5; D gene ambiguous. Trimming took 1 base from V and 5 from J, leaving 14 bases between them. CDR1 LGHNA and CDR2 YSLEER come from the germline V gene. This CDR3 is built from 15 residues.

The chain has TRBV9 and TRBJ1-1, with 10 bases lining up with TRBD1. J was trimmed by 3 bases and V by 4 bases; bases with no gene match: 3. The CDR3 is made up of 14 amino acids. CDR1 and CDR2 from the germline V gene are SGDLS and YYNGEE. CDR3 nucleotides: TGTGCCAGCAGCAAGGGACAGGGGTACACTGAAGCTTTCTTT. It codes for CASSKGQGYTEAFF. Filled out from reference TRBV9 and TRBJ1-1, the complete variable domain reads DSGVTQTPKHLITATGQRVTLRCSPRSGDLSVYWYQQSLDQGLQFLIQYYNGEERAKGNILERFSAQQFPDLHSELNLSSLELGDSALYFCASSKGQGYTEAFFGQGTRLTVV.

V gene TRBV18 combines with J gene TRBJ2-1; 11 positions match TRBD1. CDR1 and CDR2 (germline): KGHSH, LQKENI. This CDR3 contains 17 residues. J lost 0 bases, V lost 2 bases, and 3 bases had no gene match. The CDR3 is CASSPTDRGLSYNEQFF. The CDR3 nucleotides read TGTGCCAGCTCACCAACGGACAGGGGGCTCTCCTACAATGAGCAGTTCTTC.

This sequence joins TRBV10-3 and TRBJ1-1; no definite D call. Germline V gene data show CDR1 as ENHRY and CDR2 as SYGVKD. The CDR3 runs to 14 residues. V gave up 4 bases and J gave up 3 bases, with 12 bases separating them. The CDR3 nucleotides read TGTGCCATCAGTGGGGGATATGGAGACACTGAAGCTTTCTTT. Translated, it gives CAISGGYGDTEAFF.

The V call is TRBV4-2, the J call TRBJ2-1, with 11 positions matching TRBD2. V gave up 3 bases and J gave up 2 bases; unmatched junction bases: 3. Looked up from germline, CDR1 is LGHNA and CDR2 is YNFKEQ. This CDR3 is built from 16 residues. The CDR3 reads CASSQTGLAAYNEQFF. Here the CDR3 DNA reads TGTGCCAGCAGCCAGACGGGACTAGCGGCCTACAATGAGCAGTTCTTC.

The V gene is TRBV29-1, the J gene TRBJ2-1; 10 bases map to TRBD1. Looked up from germline, CDR1 is SQVTM and CDR2 is ANQGSEA. This CDR3 contains 11 residues. The V gene end was trimmed by 7 bases and the J gene end by 6 bases; junction bases not matched to a gene: 0. The CDR3 loop reads CSGDRGNEQFF. The CDR3 DNA reads as TGCAGCGGGGACAGGGGCAATGAGCAGTTCTTC.

The V gene is TRBV6-5, the J gene TRBJ1-2; D is unclear. Trimming took 2 bases from V and 4 from J, leaving 8 bases between them. CDR3 length: 13 residues. Germline V gene lookup returns CDR1 MNHEY and CDR2 SVGAGI. DNA of the CDR3: TGTGCCAGCAGTTACGGCCCCGGCTATGGCTACACCTTC. Protein: CASSYGPGYGYTF.

This clone occurred a few times. CDR3: CASSLGSGQNYGYTF. CDR3 in DNA: TGTGCCAGCAGCTTGGGTTCAGGGCAAAACTATGGCTACACCTTC. This rearrangement joins TRBV5-4 to TRBJ1-2, with D possibly matching TRBD1 (5 bases). Looked up from germline, CDR1 is SGHNT and CDR2 is YYREEE (reference sequence). Trimming shortened V by 0 bases and J by 2 bases, and 11 bases separated the two germline ends. The CDR3 is made up of 15 amino acids.

The chain combines TRBV6-2 or TRBV6-3 with TRBJ2-3, with 7 bases lining up with TRBD2. CDR1 is MNHEY, CDR2 SVGEGT, per germline. This CDR3 contains 14 residues. Trimming removed 5 bases from V and 3 bases from J; junction bases left unmatched: 5. The CDR3 spells CASSPRGETDTQYF. CDR3 nucleotides: TGTGCCAGCAGTCCCCGGGGGGAGACAGATACGCAGTATTTT.

V and J are TRBV24-1 and TRBJ1-2; tentative D call: TRBD1 (5 bases). CDR1 is KGHDR, CDR2 SFDVKD, per germline. Trimming removed 4 bases from V and 3 bases from J, with 11 bases in between. The CDR3 has 14 residues. Here the CDR3 reads CATSDARGDYGYTF. CDR3 DNA: TGTGCCACCAGTGACGCAAGGGGAGACTATGGCTACACCTTC.

The rearrangement uses TRBV2 and TRBJ2-3; D might be TRBD1 (5 bases). CDR1 SNHLY and CDR2 FYNNEI come from the germline V gene. The V end was cut by 4 bases, the J end by 0 bases, with 5 bases between. This CDR3 is built from 13 residues. The CDR3 DNA sequence: TGTGCCAGCAGTGGACAGAGCACAGATACGCAGTATTTT. Protein: CASSGQSTDTQYF.

The chain employs TRBV15 and TRBJ1-1; TRBD1 is a possible D gene (5 bases). The CDR3 has 13 residues. V lost 2 bases, J lost 5 bases, and 9 bases lay in between. Germline V gene sequence: CDR1 LNHNV, CDR2 YYDKDF (reference sequence). The CDR3 DNA follows: TGTGCCACCAGCAGACAGGGTTGGACTGAAGCTTTCTTT. It codes for CATSRQGWTEAFF.

This clone was recorded a few times. The chain joins TRBV7-9 to TRBJ2-7; D remains unclear. V was cut by 4 bases and J by 2 bases, with 6 bases left in between. The CDR3 has 12 amino acids. CDR1 and CDR2 from the germline V gene are SEHNR and FQNEAQ (reference sequence). As DNA, the CDR3 is TGTGCCAGCAGCTCCTATACCTACGAGCAGTACTTC. Its translation is CASSSYTYEQYF.

The chain has TRBV24-1 and TRBJ2-7, with D perhaps given as TRBD1 or TRBD2 (5 bases each). Germline V gene lookup returns CDR1 KGHDR and CDR2 SFDVKD. The germline V and J ends were trimmed by 4 bases and 6 bases, with 15 bases remaining between them. This CDR3 comprises 14 residues. The CDR3 reads CATSEAGRDSEQYF. DNA of the CDR3: TGTGCCACCAGTGAGGCGGGTCGCGACAGCGAGCAGTACTTC.

In its sample, this clone was seen a few times. The chain uses TRBV4-3 and TRBJ1-2; 9 bases line up with TRBD1. CDR1 and CDR2 (germline): LGHNA, YSLEER. With V trimmed by 3 bases and J by 6 bases, 8 bases remained unmatched. The CDR3 is 15 amino acids. CDR3 bases: TGCGCCAGCAGCCACTTACAGGGGGCTCTGGATGGCTACACCTTC. It specifies CASSHLQGALDGYTF.

V and J are TRBV6-5 and TRBJ1-1; 7 bases are a match to TRBD1. V lost 10 bases and J lost 2; bases outside the gene matches: 7. The CDR3 has 13 amino acids. CDR1 MNHEY and CDR2 SVGAGI come from the germline V gene. The CDR3 DNA reads as TGTGCCACCTTCGGACAGGCAAACACTGAAGCTTTCTTT. Its protein is CATFGQANTEAFF.

The rearrangement joins TRBV5-6 to TRBJ1-6, with D maybe TRBD1 (6 bases). Germline-derived CDR1 and CDR2 are SGHDT and YYEEEE. The CDR3 totals 19 residues. V was shortened by 0 bases and J by 6 bases, with 22 bases between the two germline ends. In DNA form, the CDR3 reads TGTGCCAGCAGCTTGGCGTTCTATTCGGGACACCCAATTAATTCACCCCTCCACTTT. It yields the protein CASSLAFYSGHPINSPLHF.

The J gene is TRBJ1-2, the V gene TRBV9; D is possibly TRBD1 (6 bases). This CDR3 comprises 14 residues. Trimming removed 0 bases at V and 9 bases at J, with 15 bases between. Germline V lookup: CDR1 SGDLS, CDR2 YYNGEE. The CDR3 is CASSVGQDGWSYTF. The DNA for the CDR3 is TGTGCCAGCAGCGTAGGACAGGACGGCTGGAGCTACACCTTC.

Comments on this clone: Other nucleotide sequences in the sample specify the same CDR3. V is TRBV6-5 and J is TRBJ2-7; TRBD1 aligns across 12 bases. Germline V gene data show CDR1 as MNHEY and CDR2 as SVGAGI. The CDR3 sequence is 15 residues long. Germline trimming cut 2 bases from V and 4 bases from J; bases unmatched to any gene: 3. CDR3 loop: CASSYGTGGFYEQYF. CDR3 DNA: TGTGCCAGCAGTTACGGGACAGGGGGCTTTTACGAGCAGTACTTC.

The V and J genes are TRBV5-5 and TRBJ1-2; a weak D match, TRBD1 (6 bases). V lost 5 bases and J lost 3, with 14 bases in between. The CDR3 runs 14 residues. CDR1 is SGHKS, CDR2 YYEKEE, per germline (reference sequence). The CDR3: CASSPQGRDYGYTF. The CDR3 DNA reads TGTGCCAGCAGTCCTCAGGGGCGAGACTATGGCTACACCTTC.

The chain carries TRBV9 and TRBJ2-1; the D is unclear. This CDR3 contains 15 residues. Germline values: CDR1 SGDLS, CDR2 YYNGEE. V gave up 4 bases and J gave up 0 bases, with 11 bases separating them. CDR3 in amino acids: CASSPVGRSYNEQFF. As DNA, the CDR3 is TGTGCCAGCAGCCCAGTAGGGCGCTCCTACAATGAGCAGTTCTTC.

The genes are TRBV19 and TRBJ2-1; possible D gene TRBD1, 6 bases. V was shortened by 6 bases and J by 8 bases, with 11 bases between the two germline ends. Germline V gene sequence: CDR1 LNHDA, CDR2 SQIVND (reference sequence). This CDR3 spans 12 amino acids. In DNA, the CDR3 is TGTGCCAGTAGAAACCCAGGGGATGAGCAGTTCTTC. Translated: CASRNPGDEQFF.

The chain joins TRBV4-2 to TRBJ1-2; unclear D gene. Trimming removed 3 bases at V and 2 bases at J, with 7 bases between. CDR1 and CDR2 from the germline V gene are LGHNA and YNFKEQ. The CDR3 consists of 13 residues. This CDR3 is CASSQTENYGYTF. CDR3 bases: TGTGCCAGCAGCCAGACGGAGAACTATGGCTACACCTTC.

This rearrangement joins TRBV18 to TRBJ1-1; D remains unclear. The V and J ends lost 3 bases and 1 base respectively, with 6 bases between them. Germline V gene sequence: CDR1 KGHSH, CDR2 LQKENI. The CDR3 runs to 13 residues. The DNA of the CDR3 is TGTGCCAGCTCACCTGAATCGAACACTGAAGCTTTCTTT. Its protein product is CASSPESNTEAFF.

The chain is built from TRBV5-1 and TRBJ2-7; weak D call: TRBD1 (5 bases). Deletions cut 4 bases from V and 0 bases from J, with 8 bases between. CDR1 SGHRS and CDR2 YFSETQ come from the germline V gene. The CDR3 totals 13 residues. The CDR3 coding sequence is TGCGCCAGCAGCATCACAGGCTCCTACGAGCAGTACTTC. Translated: CASSITGSYEQYF.

The chain joins TRBV19 to TRBJ2-7; D is possibly TRBD2 (6 bases). The germline gives CDR1 LNHDA, CDR2 SQIVND (reference sequence). V was clipped by 5 bases and J by 0 bases, with 14 bases between them. The CDR3 spans 15 residues. The CDR3 spells CASSLTSTSSYEQYF. In nucleotides, the CDR3 is TGTGCCAGTAGTCTGACGTCGACTAGCTCCTACGAGCAGTACTTC.

The chain employs TRBV4-1 and TRBJ1-2; D is perhaps TRBD1 (6 bases). Trimming took off 4 bases at V and 1 base at J, with 22 bases between the two ends. Per germline, CDR1 MGHRA and CDR2 YSYEKL. The CDR3 has 18 amino acids. The CDR3 DNA reads TGCGCCAGCAGCCGAACCACCGGGACAAATTTTCTTAACTATGGCTACACCTTC. This encodes CASSRTTGTNFLNYGYTF.